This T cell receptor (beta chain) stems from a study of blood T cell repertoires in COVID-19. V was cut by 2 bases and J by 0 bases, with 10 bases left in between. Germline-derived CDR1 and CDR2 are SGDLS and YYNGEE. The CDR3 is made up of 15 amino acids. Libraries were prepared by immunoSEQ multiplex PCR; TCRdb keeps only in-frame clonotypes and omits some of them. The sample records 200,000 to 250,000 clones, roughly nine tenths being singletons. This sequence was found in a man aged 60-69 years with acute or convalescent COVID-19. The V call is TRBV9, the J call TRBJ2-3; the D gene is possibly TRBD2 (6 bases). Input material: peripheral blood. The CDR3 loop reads CASSVSGGSTDTQYF. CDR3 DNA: TGTGCCAGCAGCGTTAGCGGCGGGAGCACAGATACGCAGTATTTT.